The 4 T cell receptor beta chains below all came from one sample that was sequenced in a study of T cells in Graves' hyperthyroidism and ophthalmopathy (dated by TCRdb to between 2018 and 2021). Libraries were built with multiplex PCR. Sequencing was performed on an Illumina HiSeq 2000. Amplification of TCR beta CDR3 regions was carried out from RNA transcripts. The TCR CDR3 was subjected to a first round of RT-PCR using the HTBI primer set and the Qiagen OneStep RT-PCR kit. TCRdb reprocessed the public reads (quality trimming at Q25 with fastp, clone calling with MiXCR) and kept in-frame beta chains. Every distinct CDR3 protein forms one entry, paired with its most common genes and DNA. The sample records under 350,000 distinct CDR3 sequences, approximately 17% of which are singletons. Just over 55% of the sample lies in the top ten. The specimen sequenced was blood. The source is a woman aged 55-75 years with Graves' ophthalmopathy.

This clonotype showed up many times. The chain combines TRBV11-2 with TRBJ1-1; tentative D call: TRBD1 (6 bases). The CDR3 covers 14 residues. The germline CDR1 and CDR2 sequences are SGHAT and FQNNGV. Trimming removed 6 bases from V and 4 bases from J, with 15 bases in between. CDR3 sequence: CASSSFWGATEAFF. The CDR3 DNA sequence: TGTGCCAGCAGTTCCTTCTGGGGGGCCACTGAAGCTTTCTTT. The full variable domain, in which reference TRBV11-2 and TRBJ1-1 provide the parts outside the CDR3, is EAGVAQSPRYKIIEKRQSVAFWCNPISGHATLYWYQQILGQGPKLLIQFQNNGVVDDSQLPKDRFSAERLKGVDSTLKIQPAKLEDSAVYLCASSSFWGATEAFFGQGTRLTVV.

The chain has TRBV7-3 and TRBJ1-1; no firm D call. V was pared by 0 bases and J by 4 bases, with 9 bases between. The CDR3 consists of 14 residues. Germline V gene sequence: CDR1 SGHTA, CDR2 FQGTGA. CDR3 sequence reads: CASSLTGSSTEAFF. CDR3 bases: TGTGCCAGCAGCTTAACGGGTTCCAGCACTGAAGCTTTCTTT.

This clonotype was seen at least ten times. This chain links TRBV6-2 or TRBV6-3 with TRBJ1-2; the D is unclear. Germline V CDR1 and CDR2: MNHEY, SVGEGT. Deletions cut 2 bases from V and 2 bases from J, with 12 bases between. CDR3 length: 15 amino acids. The CDR3 spells CASSYPAAGNYGYTF. In DNA, the CDR3 is TGTGCCAGCAGTTACCCGGCCGCTGGGAACTATGGCTACACCTTC.

This clonotype was found many times. The V gene is TRBV18, the J gene TRBJ1-2; the D gene is possibly TRBD1 (5 bases). CDR1 and CDR2 (germline): KGHSH, LQKENI. This CDR3 has 16 residues. V was trimmed by 2 bases and J by 0 bases, leaving 13 bases between them. The CDR3 spells CASSPVGQAANYGYTF. DNA of the CDR3: TGTGCCAGCTCACCAGTGGGGCAGGCCGCTAACTATGGCTACACCTTC.